This T cell receptor beta chain derives from a study of shared clonotypes between healthy human individuals. V was trimmed by 7 bases and J by 0 bases, leaving 10 bases between them. From germline, CDR1 is ENHRY and CDR2 SYGVKD. The CDR3 totals 14 residues. Worth noting for this clone: Its antigen is not identified.

Each sample came from a Caucasian adult donor living in Nashville, Tennessee. Each subset's genomic DNA was split evenly across several immunoSEQ plates. Spread over ten immunoSEQ deep assay plates, unsorted PBMC DNA underwent sequencing. Sequencing used immunoSEQ multiplex PCR; TCRdb keeps in-frame clones, though not all of them. Of fewer than 600,000 clones in the sample, roughly four fifths were seen once. Findings of the study overall: Sequencing depth was expected to affect clonotype sharing among donors.

This chain joins TRBV10-3 and TRBJ2-1; weak D call: TRBD1 (6 bases). The clonotype originates from a woman aged 40 to 50 in good health. Some clones in this sample may be carry-over from other donors' samples. Sequencing input: PBMCs. CDR3 in amino acids: CAITRDTSYNEQFF. CDR3 in DNA: TGTGCCATCACCCGGGACACCTCCTACAATGAGCAGTTCTTC.